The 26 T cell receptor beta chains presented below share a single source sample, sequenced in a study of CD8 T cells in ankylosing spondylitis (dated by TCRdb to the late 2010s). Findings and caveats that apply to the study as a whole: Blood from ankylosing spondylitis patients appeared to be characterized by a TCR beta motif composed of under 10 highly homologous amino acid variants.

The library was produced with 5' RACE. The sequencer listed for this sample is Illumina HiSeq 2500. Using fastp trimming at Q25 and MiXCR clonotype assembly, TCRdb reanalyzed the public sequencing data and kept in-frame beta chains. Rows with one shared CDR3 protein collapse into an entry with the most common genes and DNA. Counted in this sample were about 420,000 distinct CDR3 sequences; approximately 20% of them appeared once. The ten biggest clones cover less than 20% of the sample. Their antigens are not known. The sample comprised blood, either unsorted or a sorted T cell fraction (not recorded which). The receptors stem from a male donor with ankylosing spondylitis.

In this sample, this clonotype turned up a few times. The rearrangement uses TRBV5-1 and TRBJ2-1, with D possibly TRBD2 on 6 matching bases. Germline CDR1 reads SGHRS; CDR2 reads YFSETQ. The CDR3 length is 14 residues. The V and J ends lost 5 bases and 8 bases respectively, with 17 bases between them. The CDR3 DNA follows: TGCGCCAGCAGGCGGGACGGAGACTTCGATGAGCAGTTCTTC. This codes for CASRRDGDFDEQFF.

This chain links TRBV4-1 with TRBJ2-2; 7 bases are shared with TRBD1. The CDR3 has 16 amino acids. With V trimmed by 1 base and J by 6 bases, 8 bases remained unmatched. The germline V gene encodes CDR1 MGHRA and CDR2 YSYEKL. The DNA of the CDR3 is TGCGCCAGCAGCCAAGGACAGGGAGTGTGGTCCGGGGAGCTGTTTTTT. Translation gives CASSQGQGVWSGELFF.

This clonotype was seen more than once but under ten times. CDR3 sequence (DNA): TGCGCCAGCAGCCAATGGGAGTCCCCCTACAATGAGCAGTTCTTC. Protein product: CASSQWESPYNEQFF. This chain connects TRBV4-3 to TRBJ2-1; D possibly corresponds to TRBD2 (5 bases). Between the trimmed V and J ends, which lost 2 bases and 2 bases, there was a span of 10 bases. CDR3 size: 15 residues. CDR1 is LGHNA, CDR2 YSLEER, per germline.

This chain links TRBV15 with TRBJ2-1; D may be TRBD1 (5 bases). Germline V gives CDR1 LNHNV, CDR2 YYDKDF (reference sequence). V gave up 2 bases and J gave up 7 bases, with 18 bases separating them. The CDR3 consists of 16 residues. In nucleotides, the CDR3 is TGTGCCACCAGCAGAACAGGTTTCCGGCTTGGGAATGAGCAGTTCTTC. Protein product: CATSRTGFRLGNEQFF.

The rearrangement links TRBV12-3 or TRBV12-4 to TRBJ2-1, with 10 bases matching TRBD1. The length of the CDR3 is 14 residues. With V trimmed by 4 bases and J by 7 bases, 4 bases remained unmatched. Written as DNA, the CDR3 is TGTGCCAGCAGTTGGGGGACAGGGGTGAATGAGCAGTTCTTC. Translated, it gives CASSWGTGVNEQFF.

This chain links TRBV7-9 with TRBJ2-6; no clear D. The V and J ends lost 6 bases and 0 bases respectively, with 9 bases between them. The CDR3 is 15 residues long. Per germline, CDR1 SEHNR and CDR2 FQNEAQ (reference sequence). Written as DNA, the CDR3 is TGTGCCAGCAGAAAAGAAAACTCTGGGGCCAACGTCCTGACTTTC. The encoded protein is CASRKENSGANVLTF.

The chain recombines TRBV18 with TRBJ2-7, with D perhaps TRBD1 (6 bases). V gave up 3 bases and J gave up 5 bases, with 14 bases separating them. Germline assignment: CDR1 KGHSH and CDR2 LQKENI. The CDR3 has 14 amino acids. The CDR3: CASSPTRTANEQYF. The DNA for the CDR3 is TGTGCCAGCTCACCCACGAGGACAGCTAACGAGCAGTACTTC.

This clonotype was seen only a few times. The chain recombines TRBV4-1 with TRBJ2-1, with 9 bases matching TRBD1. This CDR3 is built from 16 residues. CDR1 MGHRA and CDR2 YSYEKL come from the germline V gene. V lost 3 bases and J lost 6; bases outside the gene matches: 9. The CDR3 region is CASSQQFGTGRNEQFF. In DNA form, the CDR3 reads TGCGCCAGCAGCCAGCAATTCGGGACAGGGCGCAATGAGCAGTTCTTC.

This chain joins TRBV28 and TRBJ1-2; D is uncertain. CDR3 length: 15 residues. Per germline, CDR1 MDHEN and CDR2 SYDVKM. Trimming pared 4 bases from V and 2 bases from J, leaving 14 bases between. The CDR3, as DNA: TGTGCCAGCAGTTCTACCAGCCTCGGGAACTATGGCTACACCTTC. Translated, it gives CASSSTSLGNYGYTF.

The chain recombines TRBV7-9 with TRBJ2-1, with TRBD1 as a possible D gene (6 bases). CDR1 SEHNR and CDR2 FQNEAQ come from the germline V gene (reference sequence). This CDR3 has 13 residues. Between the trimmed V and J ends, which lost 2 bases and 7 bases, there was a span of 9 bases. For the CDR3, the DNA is TGTGCCAGCAGCTTAACAGGGAAAAATGAGCAGTTCTTC. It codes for CASSLTGKNEQFF.

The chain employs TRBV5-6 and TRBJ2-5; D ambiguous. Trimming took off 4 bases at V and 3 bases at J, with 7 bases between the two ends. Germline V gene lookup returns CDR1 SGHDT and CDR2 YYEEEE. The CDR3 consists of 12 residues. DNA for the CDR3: TGTGCCAGCAGCATAGATAAAGAGACCCAGTACTTC. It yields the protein CASSIDKETQYF.

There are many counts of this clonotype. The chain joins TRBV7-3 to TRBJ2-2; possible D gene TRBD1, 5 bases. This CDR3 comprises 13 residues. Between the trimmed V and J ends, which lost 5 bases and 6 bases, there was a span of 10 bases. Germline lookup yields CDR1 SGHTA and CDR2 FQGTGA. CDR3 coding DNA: TGTGCCAGCAGCCTCAGGGTCCCCGGGGAGCTGTTTTTT. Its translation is CASSLRVPGELFF.

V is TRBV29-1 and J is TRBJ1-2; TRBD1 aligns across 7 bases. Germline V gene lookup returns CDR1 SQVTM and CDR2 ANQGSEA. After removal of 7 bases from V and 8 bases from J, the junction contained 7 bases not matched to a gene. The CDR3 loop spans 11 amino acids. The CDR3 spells CSGQGVRGYTF. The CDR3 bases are TGCAGCGGACAGGGCGTGAGAGGCTACACCTTC.

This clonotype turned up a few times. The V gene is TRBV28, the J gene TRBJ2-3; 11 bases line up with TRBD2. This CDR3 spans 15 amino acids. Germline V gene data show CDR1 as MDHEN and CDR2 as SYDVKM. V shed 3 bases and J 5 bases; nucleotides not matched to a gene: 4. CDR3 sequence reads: CASSLASGRQDTQYF. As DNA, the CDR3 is TGTGCCAGCAGTTTGGCTAGCGGGAGGCAAGATACGCAGTATTTT.

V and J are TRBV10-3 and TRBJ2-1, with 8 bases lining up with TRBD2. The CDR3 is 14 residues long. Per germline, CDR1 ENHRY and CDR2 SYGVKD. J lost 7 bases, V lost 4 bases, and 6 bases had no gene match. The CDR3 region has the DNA TGTGCCATCAGTGCACTAGCGGAGATAAATGAGCAGTTCTTC. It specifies CAISALAEINEQFF.

The CDR3 region is CASSQDPSSYNEQFF. The DNA of the CDR3 is TGCGCCAGCAGCCAAGACCCTAGCTCCTACAATGAGCAGTTCTTC. The chain joins TRBV4-1 to TRBJ2-1; D is ambiguous. Deletions cut 0 bases from V and 0 bases from J, with 6 bases between. The CDR3 has 15 amino acids. Germline CDR1 MGHRA, CDR2 YSYEKL.

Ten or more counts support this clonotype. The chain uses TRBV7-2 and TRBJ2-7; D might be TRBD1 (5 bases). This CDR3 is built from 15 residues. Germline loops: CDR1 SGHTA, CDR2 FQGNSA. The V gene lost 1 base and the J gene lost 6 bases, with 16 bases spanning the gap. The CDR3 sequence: CASSLVGQGIREQYF. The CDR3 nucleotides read TGTGCCAGCAGCTTAGTTGGTCAGGGAATTCGCGAGCAGTACTTC.

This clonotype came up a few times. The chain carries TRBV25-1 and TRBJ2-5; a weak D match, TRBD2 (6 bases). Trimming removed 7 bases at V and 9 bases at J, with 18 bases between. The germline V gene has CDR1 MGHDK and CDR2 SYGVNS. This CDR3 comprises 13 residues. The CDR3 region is CASIGSGRFPQYF. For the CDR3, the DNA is TGTGCCAGCATCGGTAGCGGTCGATTTCCCCAGTACTTC.

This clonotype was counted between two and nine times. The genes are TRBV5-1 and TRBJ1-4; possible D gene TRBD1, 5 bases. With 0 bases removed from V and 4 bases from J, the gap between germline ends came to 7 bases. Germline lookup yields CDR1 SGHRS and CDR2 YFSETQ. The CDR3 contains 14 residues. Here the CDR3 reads CASSLVGDNEKLFF. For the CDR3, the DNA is TGCGCCAGCAGCTTGGTGGGGGATAATGAAAAACTGTTTTTT.

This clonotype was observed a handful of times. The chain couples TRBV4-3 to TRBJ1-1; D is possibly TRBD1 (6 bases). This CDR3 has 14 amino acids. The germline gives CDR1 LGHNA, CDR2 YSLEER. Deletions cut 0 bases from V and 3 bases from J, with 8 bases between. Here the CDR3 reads CASSQDGGHTEAFF. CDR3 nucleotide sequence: TGCGCCAGCAGCCAAGATGGGGGGCACACTGAAGCTTTCTTT.

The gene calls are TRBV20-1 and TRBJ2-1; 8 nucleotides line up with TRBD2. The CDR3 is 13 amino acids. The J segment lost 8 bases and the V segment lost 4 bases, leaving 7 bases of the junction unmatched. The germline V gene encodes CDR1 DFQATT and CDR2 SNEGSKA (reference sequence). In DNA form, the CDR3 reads TGCAGTGCTACTCTCGGACTAGCCGATGAGCAGTTCTTC. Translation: CSATLGLADEQFF.

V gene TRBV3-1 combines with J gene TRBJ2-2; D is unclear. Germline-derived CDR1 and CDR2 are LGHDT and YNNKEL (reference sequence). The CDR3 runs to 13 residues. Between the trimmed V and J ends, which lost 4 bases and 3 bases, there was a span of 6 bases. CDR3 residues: CASSPLYTGELFF. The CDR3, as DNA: TGTGCCAGCAGCCCTCTTTACACCGGGGAGCTGTTTTTT. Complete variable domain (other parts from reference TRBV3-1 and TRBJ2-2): DTAVSQTPKYLVTQMGNDKSIKCEQNLGHDTMYWYKQDSKKFLKIMFSYNNKELIINETVPNRFSPKSPDKAHLNLHINSLELGDSAVYFCASSPLYTGELFFGEGSRLTVL.

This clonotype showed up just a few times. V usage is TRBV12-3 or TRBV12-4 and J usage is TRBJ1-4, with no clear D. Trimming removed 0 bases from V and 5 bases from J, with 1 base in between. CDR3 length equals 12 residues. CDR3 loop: CASSLANEKLFF. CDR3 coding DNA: TGTGCCAGCAGTTTAGCCAATGAAAAACTGTTTTTT.

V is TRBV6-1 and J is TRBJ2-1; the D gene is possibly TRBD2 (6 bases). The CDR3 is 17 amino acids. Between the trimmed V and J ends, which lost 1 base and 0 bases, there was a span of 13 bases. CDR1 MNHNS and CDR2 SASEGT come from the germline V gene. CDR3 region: CASSEGSGGSSYNEQFF. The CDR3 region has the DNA TGTGCCAGCAGTGAAGGATCTGGGGGGTCCTCCTACAATGAGCAGTTCTTC.

CDR3 region: CASSLEGAFSNEQFF. In DNA, the CDR3 is TGTGCCAGCAGCTTAGAGGGGGCGTTTTCTAATGAGCAGTTCTTC. This chain connects TRBV7-3 to TRBJ2-1, with 7 bases matching TRBD1. The trim removed 2 bases at V and 7 bases at J, leaving 8 bases unmatched. In germline, CDR1 is SGHTA, CDR2 FQGTGA. This CDR3 region has 15 residues.

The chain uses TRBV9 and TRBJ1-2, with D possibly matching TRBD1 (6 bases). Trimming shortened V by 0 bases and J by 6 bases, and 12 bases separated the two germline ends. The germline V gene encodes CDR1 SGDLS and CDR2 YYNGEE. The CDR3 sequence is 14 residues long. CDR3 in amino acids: CASSVGQAFHGYTF. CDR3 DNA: TGTGCCAGCAGCGTAGGACAGGCGTTCCATGGCTACACCTTC.